This entry lists 7 T cell receptor beta chains sequenced from one sample in a study of blood T cell repertoires in COVID-19. Profiled with immunoSEQ multiplex PCR; TCRdb holds only in-frame clones, not every one. This table has approximately 150,000 clones, around 72% appearing once. Sequenced sample: peripheral blood. The receptors stem from a woman aged 55-69 years with acute or convalescent COVID-19.

This chain joins TRBV10-3 and TRBJ2-2; D gene unclear. Per germline, CDR1 ENHRY and CDR2 SYGVKD. The CDR3 is made up of 15 amino acids. Trimming stripped 3 bases from V and 3 bases from J, with 11 bases between. The CDR3: CAISDGTIHTGELFF. For the CDR3, the DNA is TGTGCCATCAGTGACGGCACTATTCACACCGGGGAGCTGTTTTTT.

This clone is a singleton in its sample. The V gene is TRBV2, the J gene TRBJ2-5; D might be TRBD2 (7 bases). The germline V gene encodes CDR1 SNHLY and CDR2 FYNNEI. This CDR3 is built from 13 residues. Trimming shortened V by 6 bases and J by 7 bases, and 15 bases separated the two germline ends. Written as DNA, the CDR3 is TGTGCCAGCAGCCGGGGGGCTATGGGGACCCAGTACTTC. It codes for CASSRGAMGTQYF.

This rearrangement joins TRBV14 to TRBJ1-2; 7 bases match TRBD1. The V gene end was trimmed by 3 bases and the J gene end by 7 bases; junction bases not matched to a gene: 14. CDR3 size: 16 residues. CDR1 is SGHDN, CDR2 FVKESK, per germline. CDR3 protein: CASSQGQTIPSSGYTF. DNA for the CDR3: TGTGCCAGCAGCCAGGGACAGACAATTCCTTCTTCTGGCTACACCTTC.

V is TRBV5-6 and J is TRBJ2-1; 7 nucleotides match TRBD1. CDR1 and CDR2 from the germline V gene are SGHDT and YYEEEE. CDR3 length equals 12 residues. V shed 4 bases and J 8 bases; nucleotides not matched to a gene: 3. Here the CDR3 reads CASSLQGYEQFF. CDR3 DNA: TGTGCCAGCAGCCTACAGGGGTATGAGCAGTTCTTC.

The gene calls are TRBV5-1 and TRBJ2-1; 13 bases are a match to TRBD2. V dropped 2 bases and J dropped 3; count of bases not matched to a gene: 2. Germline CDR1 SGHRS, CDR2 YFSETQ. CDR3 length: 16 residues. For the CDR3, the DNA is TGCGCCAGCAGCTTAACTAGCGGGAGGGTCTACAATGAGCAGTTCTTC. Translation: CASSLTSGRVYNEQFF.

The CDR3 spells CSGRTSGRAGEFF. In DNA, the CDR3 is TGCAGCGGCCGGACTAGCGGGAGGGCCGGGGAGTTCTTC. This rearrangement joins TRBV29-1 to TRBJ2-1; 15 bases line up with TRBD2. J was trimmed by 14 bases and V by 7 bases; bases with no gene match: 9. CDR1 and CDR2 from the germline V gene are SQVTM and ANQGSEA. This CDR3 region has 13 residues.

V and J are TRBV7-6 and TRBJ2-7; D possibly corresponds to TRBD1 (6 bases). Germline-derived CDR1 and CDR2 are SGHVS and FNYEAQ. V was pared by 4 bases and J by 1 base, with 14 bases between. The CDR3 has 15 residues. CDR3 residues: CASSWAEGQSYEQYF. The CDR3 coding sequence is TGTGCCAGCAGCTGGGCTGAGGGACAATCCTACGAGCAGTACTTC.